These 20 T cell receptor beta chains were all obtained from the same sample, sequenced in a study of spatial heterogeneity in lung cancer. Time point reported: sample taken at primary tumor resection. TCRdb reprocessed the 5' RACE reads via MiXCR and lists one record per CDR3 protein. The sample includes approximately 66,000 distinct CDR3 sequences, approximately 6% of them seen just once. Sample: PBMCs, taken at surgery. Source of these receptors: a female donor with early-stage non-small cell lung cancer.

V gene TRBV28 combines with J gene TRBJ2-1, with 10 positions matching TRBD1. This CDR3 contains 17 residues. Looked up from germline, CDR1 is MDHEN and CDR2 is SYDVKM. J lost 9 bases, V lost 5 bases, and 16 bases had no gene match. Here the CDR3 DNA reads TGTGCCAGCAGTCCATGGGACAGGGGAGTATTATCGGGTGAGCAGTTCTTC. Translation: CASSPWDRGVLSGEQFF.

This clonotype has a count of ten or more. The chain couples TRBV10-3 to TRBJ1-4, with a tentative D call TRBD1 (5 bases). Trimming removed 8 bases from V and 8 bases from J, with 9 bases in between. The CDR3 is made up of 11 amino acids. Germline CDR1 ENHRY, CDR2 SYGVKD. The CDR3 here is CAIGTTEKLFF. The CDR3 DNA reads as TGTGCCATCGGGACCACCGAAAAACTGTTTTTT.

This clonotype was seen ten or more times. This chain's CDR3 is CASRPTESTEAFF. In nucleotides, the CDR3 is TGTGCCAGCAGACCGACAGAGAGCACTGAAGCTTTCTTT. The chain employs TRBV12-3 or TRBV12-4 and TRBJ1-1, with a tentative D call TRBD1 (5 bases). The CDR3 consists of 13 residues. The V end was cut by 6 bases, the J end by 4 bases, with 12 bases between.

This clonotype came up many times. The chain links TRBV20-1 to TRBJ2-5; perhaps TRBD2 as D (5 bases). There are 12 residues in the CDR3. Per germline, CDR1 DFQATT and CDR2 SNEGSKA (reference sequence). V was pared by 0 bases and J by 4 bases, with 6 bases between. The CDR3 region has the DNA TGCAGTGCTAGAGATCGGGGAGAGACCCAGTACTTC. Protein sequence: CSARDRGETQYF.

CDR3 in amino acids: CASSRDRTATNEKLFF. The CDR3 nucleotides read TGCGCCAGCAGCCGGGACAGGACCGCAACTAATGAAAAACTGTTTTTT. This chain connects TRBV5-1 to TRBJ1-4; TRBD1 aligns across 8 bases. V trimming: 4 bases; J trimming: 0 bases; junction bases outside the gene matches: 5. Germline CDR1 is SGHRS and CDR2 is YFSETQ. This CDR3 spans 16 amino acids. The full variable domain, rest sourced from reference TRBV5-1 and TRBJ1-4, is KAGVTQTPRYLIKTRGQQVTLSCSPISGHRSVSWYQQTPGQGLQFLFEYFSETQRNKGNFPGRFSGRQFSNSRSEMNVSTLELGDSALYLCASSRDRTATNEKLFFGSGTQLSVL.

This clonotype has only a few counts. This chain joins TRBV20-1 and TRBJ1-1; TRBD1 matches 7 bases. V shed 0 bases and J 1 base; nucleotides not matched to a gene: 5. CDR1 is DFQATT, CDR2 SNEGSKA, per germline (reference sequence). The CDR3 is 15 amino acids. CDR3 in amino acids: CSARDPRTGNTEAFF. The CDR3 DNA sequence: TGCAGTGCTAGAGATCCCCGGACAGGGAACACTGAAGCTTTCTTT.

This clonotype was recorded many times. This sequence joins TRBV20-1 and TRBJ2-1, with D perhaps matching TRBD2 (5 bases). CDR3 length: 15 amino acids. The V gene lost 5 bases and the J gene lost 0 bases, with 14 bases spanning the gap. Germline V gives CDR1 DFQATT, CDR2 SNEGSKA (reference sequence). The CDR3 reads CSALDSEYSYNEQFF. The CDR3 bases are TGCAGTGCTCTGGATAGCGAATACTCCTACAATGAGCAGTTCTTC.

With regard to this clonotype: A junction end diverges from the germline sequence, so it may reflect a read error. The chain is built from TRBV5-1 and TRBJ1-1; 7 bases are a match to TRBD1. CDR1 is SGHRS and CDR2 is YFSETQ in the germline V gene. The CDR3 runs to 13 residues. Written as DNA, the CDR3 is TGCGCCAGCGGCTTGACAGGGTCCACTGAAGCTTTCTTT. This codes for CASGLTGSTEAFF.

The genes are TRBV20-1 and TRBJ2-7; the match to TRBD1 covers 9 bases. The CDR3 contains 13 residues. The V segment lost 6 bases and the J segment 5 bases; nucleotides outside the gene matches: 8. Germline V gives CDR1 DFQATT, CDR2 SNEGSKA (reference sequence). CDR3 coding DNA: TGCAGTGCCCCGGGACAGGGTATCGACGAGCAGTACTTC. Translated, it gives CSAPGQGIDEQYF.

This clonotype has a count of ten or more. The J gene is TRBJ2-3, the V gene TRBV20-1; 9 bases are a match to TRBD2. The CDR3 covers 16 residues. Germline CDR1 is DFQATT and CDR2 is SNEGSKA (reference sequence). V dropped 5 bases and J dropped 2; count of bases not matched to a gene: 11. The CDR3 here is CSAAPTSGYLTDTQYF. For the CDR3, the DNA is TGCAGTGCTGCACCGACTAGCGGTTATCTCACAGATACGCAGTATTTT.

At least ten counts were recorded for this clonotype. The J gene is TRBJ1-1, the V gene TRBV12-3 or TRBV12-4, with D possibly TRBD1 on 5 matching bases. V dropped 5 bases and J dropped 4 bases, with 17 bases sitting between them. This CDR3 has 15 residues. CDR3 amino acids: CASSPNQGLGTEAFF. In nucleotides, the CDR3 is TGTGCCAGCAGTCCAAACCAGGGCTTGGGCACTGAAGCTTTCTTT.

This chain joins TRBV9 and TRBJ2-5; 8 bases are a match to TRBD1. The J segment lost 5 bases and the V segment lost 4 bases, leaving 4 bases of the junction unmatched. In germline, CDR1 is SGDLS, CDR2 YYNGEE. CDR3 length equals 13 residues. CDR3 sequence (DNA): TGTGCCAGCAGCCGAGACAGGGGCGAGACCCAGTACTTC. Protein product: CASSRDRGETQYF.

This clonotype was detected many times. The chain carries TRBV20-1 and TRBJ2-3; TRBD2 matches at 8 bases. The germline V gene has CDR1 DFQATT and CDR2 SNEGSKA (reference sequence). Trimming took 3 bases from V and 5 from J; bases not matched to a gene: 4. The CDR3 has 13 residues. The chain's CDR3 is CSASGGAEDTQYF. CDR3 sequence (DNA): TGCAGTGCTAGCGGGGGGGCCGAAGATACGCAGTATTTT.

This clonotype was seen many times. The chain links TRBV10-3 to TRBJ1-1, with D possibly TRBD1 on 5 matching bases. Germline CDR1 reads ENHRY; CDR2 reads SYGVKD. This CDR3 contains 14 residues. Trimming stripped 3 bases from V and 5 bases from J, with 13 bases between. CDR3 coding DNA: TGTGCCATCAGTGAAGGGGTGGATGGAACTGAAGCTTTCTTT. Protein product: CAISEGVDGTEAFF.

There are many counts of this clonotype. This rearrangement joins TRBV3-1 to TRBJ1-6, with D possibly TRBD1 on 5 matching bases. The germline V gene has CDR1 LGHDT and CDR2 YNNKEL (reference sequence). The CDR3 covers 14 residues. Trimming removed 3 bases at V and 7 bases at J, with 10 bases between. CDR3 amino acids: CASSQGRSNSPLHF. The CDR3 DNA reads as TGTGCCAGCAGCCAGGGACGGAGCAATTCACCCCTCCACTTT.

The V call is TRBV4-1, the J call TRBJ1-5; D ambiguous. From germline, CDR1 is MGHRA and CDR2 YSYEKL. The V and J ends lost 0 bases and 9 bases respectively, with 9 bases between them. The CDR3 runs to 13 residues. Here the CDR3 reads CASSQEDLRPQHF. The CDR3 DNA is TGCGCCAGCAGCCAAGAAGACCTTCGGCCCCAGCATTTT.

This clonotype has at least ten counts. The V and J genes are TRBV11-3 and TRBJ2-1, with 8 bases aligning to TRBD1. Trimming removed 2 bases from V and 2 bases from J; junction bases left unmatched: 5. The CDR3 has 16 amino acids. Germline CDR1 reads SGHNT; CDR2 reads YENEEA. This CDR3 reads CASSLSGGAAYNEQFF. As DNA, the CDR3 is TGTGCCAGCAGCTTATCAGGGGGCGCGGCCTACAATGAGCAGTTCTTC.

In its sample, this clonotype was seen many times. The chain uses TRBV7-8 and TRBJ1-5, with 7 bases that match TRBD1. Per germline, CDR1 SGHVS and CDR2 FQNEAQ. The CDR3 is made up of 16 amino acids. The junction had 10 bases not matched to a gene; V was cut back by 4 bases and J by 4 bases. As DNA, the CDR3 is TGTGCCAGCAGCTACGGGACAGCGGACACGAATCAGCCCCAGCATTTT. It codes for CASSYGTADTNQPQHF. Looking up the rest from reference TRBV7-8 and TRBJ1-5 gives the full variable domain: GAGVSQSPRYKVAKRGQDVALRCDPISGHVSLFWYQQALGQGPEFLTYFQNEAQLDKSGLPSDRFFAERPEGSVSTLKIQRTQQEDSAVYLCASSYGTADTNQPQHFGDGTRLSIL.

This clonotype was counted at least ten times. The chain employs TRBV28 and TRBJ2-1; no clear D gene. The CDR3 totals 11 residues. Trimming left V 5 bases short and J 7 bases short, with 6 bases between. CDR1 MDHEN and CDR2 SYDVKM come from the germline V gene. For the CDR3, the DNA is TGTGCCAGCAGTCCCGTTAATGAGCAGTTCTTC. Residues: CASSPVNEQFF.

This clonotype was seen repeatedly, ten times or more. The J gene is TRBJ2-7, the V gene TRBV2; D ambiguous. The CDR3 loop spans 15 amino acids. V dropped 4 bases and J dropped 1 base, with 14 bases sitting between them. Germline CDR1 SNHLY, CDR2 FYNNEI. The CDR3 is CASSVAFGGSYEQYV. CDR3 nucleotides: TGTGCCAGCAGTGTGGCGTTCGGCGGATCCTACGAGCAGTACGTC.